Following are 24 T cell receptor beta chains from one sample sequenced in a study of blood T cell repertoires in COVID-19. Measured with immunoSEQ multiplex PCR; TCRdb has only the in-frame clones, and not every one. Of 190,000 or so clones listed, 86% were seen once; the top ten hold 8% to 10%. Sample: PBMCs or T cells enriched from blood (not recorded which). These receptors all come from a woman between 25 and 40 years old who had recovered from COVID-19.

This clone was seen a handful of times. The V call is TRBV6-6, the J call TRBJ1-2, with 8 bases matching TRBD1. V shed 6 bases, J shed 2 bases, and the junction held 5 bases outside the gene matches. CDR3 size: 14 residues. Germline-derived CDR1 and CDR2 are MNHNY and SVGAGI (reference sequence). The CDR3 DNA follows: TGTGCCAGCAGCAAGGGACAGGTGAACTATGGCTACACCTTC. Translating it yields CASSKGQVNYGYTF.

The chain is built from TRBV10-3 and TRBJ2-3, with TRBD2 identical over 7 bases. The length of the CDR3 is 15 residues. Looked up from germline, CDR1 is ENHRY and CDR2 is SYGVKD. V gave up 4 bases and J gave up 0 bases; unmatched junction bases: 4. The CDR3 bases are TGTGCCATCAGTGGACCAGCGGGAAGCACAGATACGCAGTATTTT. Residues: CAISGPAGSTDTQYF.

There are a few counts of this clone. This sequence joins TRBV4-1 and TRBJ1-6; 7 bases fit TRBD1. Germline CDR1 and CDR2: MGHRA and YSYEKL. V gave up 6 bases and J gave up 7 bases; unmatched junction bases: 6. This CDR3 contains 14 residues. CDR3 region: CASSVVRGNSPLHF. The CDR3 DNA is TGCGCCAGCAGTGTGGTCAGGGGGAATTCACCCCTCCACTTT.

The V call is TRBV6-2 or TRBV6-3, the J call TRBJ2-1; D is possibly TRBD2 (5 bases). The ends were cut back, 0 bases at V and 5 bases at J, with 17 bases in the middle. Germline CDR1 and CDR2: MNHEY and SVGEGT. The CDR3 has 17 residues. CDR3 nucleotides: TGTGCCAGCAGTTACTCCTTTCCAGCGGAAGAGGACAATGAGCAGTTCTTC. Its protein is CASSYSFPAEEDNEQFF.

This sequence joins TRBV28 and TRBJ1-2; D perhaps matches TRBD1 (6 bases). The CDR3 spans 13 residues. CDR1 is MDHEN and CDR2 is SYDVKM in the germline V gene. Trimming took off 3 bases at V and 9 bases at J, with 14 bases between the two ends. The CDR3 region has the DNA TGTGCCAGCAGTTTGAACAGGGAAGGAAGCTACACCTTC. The encoded protein is CASSLNREGSYTF.

The chain has TRBV20-1 and TRBJ1-5; 9 positions match TRBD1. Germline trimming cut 3 bases from V and 5 bases from J; bases unmatched to any gene: 11. The V gene's germline CDR1 is DFQATT and CDR2 SNEGSKA (reference sequence). This CDR3 contains 16 residues. The CDR3 nucleotides read TGCAGTGCTAGTTTCCCCGGACAGGGGATGGATCAGCCCCAGCATTTT. This gives the protein CSASFPGQGMDQPQHF.

The V call is TRBV11-3, the J call TRBJ2-2, with D possibly matching TRBD2 (5 bases). Germline V gene data show CDR1 as SGHNT and CDR2 as YENEEA. This CDR3 is 13 amino acids long. With 5 bases removed from V and 7 bases from J, the gap between germline ends came to 11 bases. The chain's CDR3 is CASSNSRGGELFF. CDR3 DNA sequence: TGTGCCAGCAGCAATAGTCGGGGCGGGGAGCTGTTTTTT.

J is TRBJ1-3 and V is TRBV7-2, with D perhaps TRBD1 (5 bases). The V and J ends lost 2 bases and 2 bases respectively, with 7 bases between them. CDR1 and CDR2 from the germline V gene are SGHTA and FQGNSA. The CDR3 is 14 residues long. The CDR3 sequence is CASSLWGAGNTIYF. In nucleotides, the CDR3 is TGTGCCAGCAGCTTATGGGGGGCTGGAAACACCATATATTTT.

This rearrangement joins TRBV5-4 to TRBJ2-2, with unresolved D. From germline, CDR1 is SGHNT and CDR2 YYREEE (reference sequence). V dropped 4 bases and J dropped 3 bases, with 4 bases sitting between them. The CDR3 is 12 amino acids. The CDR3 spells CASSPDTGELFF. The CDR3 DNA reads TGTGCCAGCAGCCCTGACACCGGGGAGCTGTTTTTT.

This chain links TRBV29-1 with TRBJ2-7; the D is unclear. Trimming removed 7 bases from V and 2 bases from J, with 12 bases in between. This CDR3 contains 12 residues. The V gene's germline CDR1 is SQVTM and CDR2 ANQGSEA. For the CDR3, the DNA is TGCAGCGCCACAGACGGTCCCTACGAGCAGTACTTC. Encoded protein: CSATDGPYEQYF.

The genes are TRBV7-6 and TRBJ2-2; 7 bases align to TRBD1. The CDR3 contains 15 residues. With V trimmed by 7 bases and J by 4 bases, 9 bases remained unmatched. Germline CDR1 SGHVS, CDR2 FNYEAQ. The CDR3 reads CASTTQGIGTGELFF. The CDR3 nucleotides read TGTGCCAGCACCACACAGGGGATTGGCACCGGGGAGCTGTTTTTT.

This chain links TRBV2 with TRBJ1-2; TRBD1 agrees at 8 bases. The ends lost 4 bases at V and 3 bases at J; junction bases unmatched: 4. Germline CDR1 SNHLY, CDR2 FYNNEI. This CDR3 region has 14 residues. CDR3 sequence (DNA): TGTGCCAGCAGTGGGACAGGGCCCTACTATGGCTACACCTTC. Translated, it gives CASSGTGPYYGYTF.

The CDR3: CASSHLDRHNEQFF. In nucleotides, the CDR3 is TGTGCCAGCAGCCACTTGGACAGACACAATGAGCAGTTCTTC. The chain combines TRBV14 with TRBJ2-1; D is perhaps TRBD1 (6 bases). Trimming pared 3 bases from V and 5 bases from J, leaving 11 bases between. Per germline, CDR1 SGHDN and CDR2 FVKESK. The CDR3 runs 14 residues.

The rearrangement links TRBV6-5 to TRBJ1-2, with D tentatively TRBD1 (5 bases). Germline lookup yields CDR1 MNHEY and CDR2 SVGAGI. The CDR3 is 14 residues long. Trimming left V 4 bases short and J 5 bases short, with 14 bases between. CDR3 DNA: TGTGCCAGCAGTTTAGGGGCCGACGTATATGGCTACACCTTC. This sequence encodes CASSLGADVYGYTF.

The rearrangement links TRBV3-1 (or the pseudogene TRBV3-2) to TRBJ1-3; 7 nucleotides line up with TRBD1. The CDR3 has 14 amino acids. CDR1 is LGHDT and CDR2 is YNNKEL in the germline V gene (reference sequence). V dropped 3 bases and J dropped 4; count of bases not matched to a gene: 3. The DNA of the CDR3 is TGTGCCAGCAGCCATCAGGGGGAGGGAAACACCATATATTTT. Protein sequence: CASSHQGEGNTIYF.

The chain has TRBV3-1 (or the pseudogene TRBV3-2) and TRBJ2-5; 7 nucleotides agree with TRBD2. Germline V lookup: CDR1 LGHDT, CDR2 YNNKEL (reference sequence). The CDR3 totals 13 residues. V was pared by 5 bases and J by 5 bases, with 5 bases of the junction left unmatched. CDR3 amino acids: CASSGGGSETQYF. The CDR3 DNA reads as TGTGCCAGCAGCGGGGGGGGGTCGGAGACCCAGTACTTC.

The chain has TRBV18 and TRBJ2-2, with D perhaps matching TRBD1 (5 bases). Trimming cost V 0 bases and J 0 bases, with 17 bases left between them. The CDR3 runs to 19 residues. Germline V CDR1 and CDR2: KGHSH, LQKENI. In DNA form, the CDR3 reads TGTGCCAGCTCACCACCGACGGTGGTCAGGGCTACGAACACCGGGGAGCTGTTTTTT. Residues: CASSPPTVVRATNTGELFF.

V is TRBV18 and J is TRBJ2-7; a weak D match, TRBD2 (6 bases). This CDR3 region has 16 residues. Germline-derived CDR1 and CDR2 are KGHSH and LQKENI. V gave up 1 base and J gave up 5 bases, with 18 bases separating them. The CDR3 spells CASSPQSSTRGNEQYF. The CDR3 DNA reads as TGTGCCAGCTCACCACAGTCCTCGACCCGGGGGAACGAGCAGTACTTC. Full variable domain (outside the CDR3, taken from reference TRBV18 and TRBJ2-7): NAGVMQNPRHLVRRRGQEARLRCSPMKGHSHVYWYRQLPEEGLKFMVYLQKENIIDESGMPKERFSAEFPKEGPSILRIQQVVRGDSAAYFCASSPQSSTRGNEQYFGPGTRLTVT.

The rearrangement links TRBV11-2 to TRBJ1-1; D remains ambiguous. The V and J ends lost 1 base and 0 bases respectively, with 3 bases between them. CDR3 size: 13 residues. Germline CDR1 reads SGHAT; CDR2 reads FQNNGV. CDR3 in amino acids: CASSLVMNTEAFF. DNA for the CDR3: TGTGCCAGCAGCTTAGTAATGAACACTGAAGCTTTCTTT.

This clone was observed a handful of times. The CDR3 DNA reads TGTGCCAGCAGCTTAGAACAGGGGTGGCCTGAAGCTTTCTTT. This codes for CASSLEQGWPEAFF. The gene calls are TRBV11-2 and TRBJ1-1, with TRBD1 matching 7 bases. The J segment lost 6 bases and the V segment lost 0 bases, leaving 4 bases of the junction unmatched. CDR3 length equals 14 residues. CDR1 and CDR2 from the germline V gene are SGHAT and FQNNGV.

This clone was observed a single time. This chain joins TRBV27 and TRBJ2-2; TRBD2 might be the D (5 bases). V was cut by 3 bases and J by 11 bases, with 13 bases left in between. Looked up from germline, CDR1 is MNHEY and CDR2 is SMNVEV (reference sequence). The CDR3 totals 13 residues. The CDR3 coding sequence is TGTGCCAGCAGTTTCACTCCACTAGTAGAGCTGTTTTTT. Translating it yields CASSFTPLVELFF.

This clone was seen once. The chain recombines TRBV5-1 with TRBJ2-4; the match to TRBD1 covers 8 bases. The CDR3 is 14 residues long. Germline values: CDR1 SGHRS, CDR2 YFSETQ. J lost 6 bases, V lost 4 bases, and 6 bases had no gene match. The CDR3 spells CASSTGGIGNIQYF. As DNA, the CDR3 is TGCGCCAGCAGCACAGGGGGAATCGGAAACATTCAGTACTTC.

The chain links TRBV27 to TRBJ1-4; 7 nucleotides match TRBD1. Germline CDR1 reads MNHEY; CDR2 reads SMNVEV (reference sequence). Trimming removed 2 bases from V and 7 bases from J; junction bases left unmatched: 4. The CDR3 runs 14 residues. DNA for the CDR3: TGTGCCAGCAGTTTAAGGCAGGGGGTTGAAAAACTGTTTTTT. It yields the protein CASSLRQGVEKLFF.

The gene calls are TRBV24-1 and TRBJ2-3; D gene unclear. CDR1 and CDR2 (germline): KGHDR, SFDVKD. The CDR3 has 15 residues. V was pared by 3 bases and J by 3 bases, with 12 bases between. The chain's CDR3 is CATSDPPGGTDTQYF. CDR3 coding DNA: TGTGCCACCAGTGATCCTCCAGGTGGAACAGATACGCAGTATTTT.